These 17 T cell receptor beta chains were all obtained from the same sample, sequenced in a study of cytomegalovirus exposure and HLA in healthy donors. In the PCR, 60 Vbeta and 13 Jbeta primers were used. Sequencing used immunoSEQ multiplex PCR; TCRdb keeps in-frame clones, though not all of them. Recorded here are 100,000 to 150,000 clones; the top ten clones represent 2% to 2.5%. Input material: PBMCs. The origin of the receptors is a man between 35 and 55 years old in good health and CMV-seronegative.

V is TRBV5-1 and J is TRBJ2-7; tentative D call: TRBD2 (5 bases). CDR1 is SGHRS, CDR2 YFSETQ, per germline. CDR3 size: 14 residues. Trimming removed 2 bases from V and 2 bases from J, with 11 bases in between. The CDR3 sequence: CASSFGGSAYEQYF. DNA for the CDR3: TGCGCCAGCAGCTTCGGCGGGTCCGCCTACGAGCAGTACTTC.

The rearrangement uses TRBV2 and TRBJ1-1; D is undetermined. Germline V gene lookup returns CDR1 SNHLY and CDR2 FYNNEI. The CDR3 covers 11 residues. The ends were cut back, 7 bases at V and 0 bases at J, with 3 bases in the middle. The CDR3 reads CASTVNTEAFF. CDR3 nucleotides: TGTGCCAGCACGGTGAACACTGAAGCTTTCTTT.

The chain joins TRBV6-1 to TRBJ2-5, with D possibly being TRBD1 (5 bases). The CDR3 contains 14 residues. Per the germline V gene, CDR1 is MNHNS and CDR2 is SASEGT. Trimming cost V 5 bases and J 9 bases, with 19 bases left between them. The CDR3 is CASSQSPTVAAQYF. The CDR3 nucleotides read TGTGCCAGCAGTCAATCCCCGACAGTCGCAGCCCAGTACTTC.

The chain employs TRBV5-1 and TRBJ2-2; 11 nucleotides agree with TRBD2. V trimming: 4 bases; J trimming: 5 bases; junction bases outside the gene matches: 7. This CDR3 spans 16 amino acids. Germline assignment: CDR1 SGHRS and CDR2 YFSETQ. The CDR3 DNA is TGCGCCAGCAGCGTACTAGCGGGAGTGGGTACCGGGGAGCTGTTTTTT. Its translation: CASSVLAGVGTGELFF.

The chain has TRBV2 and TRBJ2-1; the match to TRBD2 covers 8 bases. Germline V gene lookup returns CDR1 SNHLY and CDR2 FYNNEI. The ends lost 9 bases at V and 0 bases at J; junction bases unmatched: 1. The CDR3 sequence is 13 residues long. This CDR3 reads CASTSGSYNEQFF. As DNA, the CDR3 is TGTGCCAGTACTAGCGGCTCCTACAATGAGCAGTTCTTC.

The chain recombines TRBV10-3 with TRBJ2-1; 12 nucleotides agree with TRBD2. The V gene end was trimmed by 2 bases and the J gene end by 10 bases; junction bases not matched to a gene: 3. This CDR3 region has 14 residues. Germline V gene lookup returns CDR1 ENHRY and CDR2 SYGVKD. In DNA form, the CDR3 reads TGTGCCATCAGTGAGGGACTAGCGGGAAGCGAGCAGTTCTTC. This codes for CAISEGLAGSEQFF.

The DNA for the CDR3 is TGTGCCAGCAGCCGAGTGGGACAGACCTATGGCTACACCTTC. This encodes CASSRVGQTYGYTF. V usage is TRBV4-2 and J usage is TRBJ1-2; 7 bases line up with TRBD1. This CDR3 region has 14 residues. Germline V gene data show CDR1 as LGHNA and CDR2 as YNFKEQ. V was pared by 4 bases and J by 4 bases, with 6 bases of the junction left unmatched.

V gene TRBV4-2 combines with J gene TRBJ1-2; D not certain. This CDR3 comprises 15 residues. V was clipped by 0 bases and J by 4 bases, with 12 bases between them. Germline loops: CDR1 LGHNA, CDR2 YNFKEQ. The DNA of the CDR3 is TGTGCCAGCAGCCAAGATCTGGAGCGGAGCTATGGCTACACCTTC. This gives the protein CASSQDLERSYGYTF.

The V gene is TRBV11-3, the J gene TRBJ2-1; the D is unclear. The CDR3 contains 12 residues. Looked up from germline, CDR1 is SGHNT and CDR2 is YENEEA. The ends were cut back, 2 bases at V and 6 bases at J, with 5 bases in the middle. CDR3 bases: TGTGCCAGCAGCTTACGTCCCAATGAGCAGTTCTTC. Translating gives CASSLRPNEQFF.

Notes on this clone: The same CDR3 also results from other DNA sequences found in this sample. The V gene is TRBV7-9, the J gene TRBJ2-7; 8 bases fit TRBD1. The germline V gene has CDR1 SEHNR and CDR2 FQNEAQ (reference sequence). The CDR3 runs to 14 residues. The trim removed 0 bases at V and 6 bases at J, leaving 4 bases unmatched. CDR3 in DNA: TGTGCCAGCAGCTTAGCGGGGCAGGGGGCCGAGCAGTACTTC. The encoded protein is CASSLAGQGAEQYF. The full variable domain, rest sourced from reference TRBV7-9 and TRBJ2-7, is DTGVSQNPRHKITKRGQNVTFRCDPISEHNRLYWYRQTLGQGPEFLTYFQNEAQLEKSRLLSDRFSAERPKGSFSTLEIQRTEQGDSAMYLCASSLAGQGAEQYFGPGTRLTVT.

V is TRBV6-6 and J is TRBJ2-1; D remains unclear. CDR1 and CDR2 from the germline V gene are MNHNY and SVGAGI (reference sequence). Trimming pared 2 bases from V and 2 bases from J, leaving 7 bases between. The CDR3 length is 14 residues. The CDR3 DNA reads TGTGCCAGCAGTTACAAGCAACCCTACAATGAGCAGTTCTTC. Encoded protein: CASSYKQPYNEQFF.

The CDR3 sequence is CASSISGSTDTQYF. The CDR3 DNA sequence: TGTGCCAGTAGTATTAGCGGAAGCACAGATACGCAGTATTTT. The V and J genes are TRBV19 and TRBJ2-3; maybe TRBD2 (6 bases). CDR3 length equals 14 residues. V dropped 3 bases and J dropped 0 bases, with 7 bases sitting between them. CDR1 and CDR2 from the germline V gene are LNHDA and SQIVND (reference sequence).

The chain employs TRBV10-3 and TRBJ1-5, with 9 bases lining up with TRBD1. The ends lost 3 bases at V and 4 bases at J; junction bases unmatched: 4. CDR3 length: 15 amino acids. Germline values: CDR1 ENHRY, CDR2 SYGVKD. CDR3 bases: TGTGCCATCAGTGAAACCGGGACAGGGAATCAGCCCCAGCATTTT. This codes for CAISETGTGNQPQHF.

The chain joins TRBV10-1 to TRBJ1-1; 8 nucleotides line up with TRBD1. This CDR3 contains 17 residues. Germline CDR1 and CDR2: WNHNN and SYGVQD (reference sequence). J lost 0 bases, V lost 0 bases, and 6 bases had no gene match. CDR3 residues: CASSESLRTGLNTEAFF. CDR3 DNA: TGCGCCAGCAGTGAGTCGTTGAGGACAGGGCTGAACACTGAAGCTTTCTTT.

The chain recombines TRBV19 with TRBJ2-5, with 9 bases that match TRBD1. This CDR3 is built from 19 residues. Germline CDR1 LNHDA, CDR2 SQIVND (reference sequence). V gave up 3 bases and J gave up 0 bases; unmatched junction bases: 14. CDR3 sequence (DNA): TGTGCCAGTAGTATGAGTCGATTTAGAGGGACAGGGAACCAAGAGACCCAGTACTTC. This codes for CASSMSRFRGTGNQETQYF.

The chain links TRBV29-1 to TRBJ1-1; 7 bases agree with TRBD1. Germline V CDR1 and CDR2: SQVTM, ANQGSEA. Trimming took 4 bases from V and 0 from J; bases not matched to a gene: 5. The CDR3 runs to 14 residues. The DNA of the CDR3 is TGCAGCGTTGGACAGGGACGGATGAACACTGAAGCTTTCTTT. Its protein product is CSVGQGRMNTEAFF. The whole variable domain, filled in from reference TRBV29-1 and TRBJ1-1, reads SAVISQKPSRDICQRGTSLTIQCQVDSQVTMMFWYRQQPGQSLTLIATANQGSEATYESGFVIDKFPISRPNLTFSTLTVSNMSPEDSSIYLCSVGQGRMNTEAFFGQGTRLTVV.

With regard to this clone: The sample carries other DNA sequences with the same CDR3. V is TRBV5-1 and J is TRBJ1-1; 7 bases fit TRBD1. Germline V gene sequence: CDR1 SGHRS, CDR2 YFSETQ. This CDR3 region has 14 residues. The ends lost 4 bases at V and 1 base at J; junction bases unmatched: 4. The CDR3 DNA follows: TGCGCCAGCAGCGGGCAGGGGGGGAACACTGAAGCTTTCTTT. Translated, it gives CASSGQGGNTEAFF.